Following are 32 T cell receptor beta chains from one sample sequenced in a study of a mutant IDH1 vaccine in newly diagnosed glioma. Sequencing was performed with immunoSEQ multiplex PCR; in TCRdb, only in-frame clones are kept and a portion is missing. The sample records some 63,000 clones, roughly 68% being singletons. The time point was: week 35, safety follow-up. All doses held 300 ug of mutant IDH1 20-mer peptide, with topical imiquimod. Antigens of these TCRs are unknown. Sequenced here: PBMCs, sampled from a glioma patient whose treatment included an IDH1 peptide vaccine. All receptors come from a man aged 45-65 years with glioma.

The table lists this clone with a count of one. The chain links TRBV25-1 to TRBJ1-1; D might be TRBD1 (5 bases). Germline lookup yields CDR1 MGHDK and CDR2 SYGVNS. With 4 bases removed from V and 8 bases from J, the gap between germline ends came to 17 bases. The CDR3 has 14 amino acids. The CDR3 sequence: CASSGGVQSLEAFF. CDR3 bases: TGTGCCAGCAGTGGAGGGGTACAGAGCCTAGAAGCTTTCTTT.

This chain connects TRBV28 to TRBJ1-1; D is unresolved. This CDR3 is 15 amino acids long. Trimming took 1 base from V and 1 from J, leaving 10 bases between them. Germline V gene sequence: CDR1 MDHEN, CDR2 SYDVKM. Written as DNA, the CDR3 is TGTGCCAGCAGTTTATATCGGACCTGGAACACTGAAGCTTTCTTT. This encodes CASSLYRTWNTEAFF.

The V and J genes are TRBV11-2 and TRBJ2-7; D remains ambiguous. The CDR3 extends over 15 amino acids. CDR1 is SGHAT, CDR2 FQNNGV, per germline. V was trimmed by 2 bases and J by 5 bases, leaving 16 bases between them. CDR3 DNA: TGTGCCAGCAGCTTACCCTTCCGACGGGCCGACGAGCAGTACTTC. Protein product: CASSLPFRRADEQYF.

DNA of the CDR3: TGCAGTGCTAGGGAGAACAATGAGCAGTTCTTC. It encodes CSARENNEQFF. This chain uses TRBV20-1 with TRBJ2-1; no definite D call. Between the trimmed V and J ends, which lost 3 bases and 5 bases, there was a span of 5 bases. In germline, CDR1 is DFQATT, CDR2 SNEGSKA (reference sequence). The CDR3 contains 11 residues.

The rearrangement links TRBV6-5 to TRBJ1-1, with D possibly TRBD1 on 6 matching bases. The ends were cut back, 0 bases at V and 3 bases at J, with 11 bases in the middle. The CDR3 is 15 residues long. Germline CDR1 reads MNHEY; CDR2 reads SVGAGI. The CDR3 is CASSYSGGGHTEAFF. The CDR3 DNA follows: TGTGCCAGCAGTTACTCGGGAGGGGGACACACTGAAGCTTTCTTT.

V usage is TRBV25-1 and J usage is TRBJ2-7; D remains unclear. From germline, CDR1 is MGHDK and CDR2 SYGVNS. V shed 1 base and J shed 3 bases, with 7 bases lying between them. This CDR3 comprises 13 residues. CDR3 amino acids: CASSELGSYEQYF. CDR3 in DNA: TGTGCCAGCAGTGAATTGGGCAGCTACGAGCAGTACTTC.

The J gene is TRBJ1-5, the V gene TRBV6-6; D is ambiguous. V was clipped by 5 bases and J by 1 base, with 12 bases between them. Germline CDR1 MNHNY, CDR2 SVGAGI (reference sequence). The CDR3 contains 15 residues. CDR3 bases: TGTGCCAGCAGTAACCCGCGGGTAAGCAATCAGCCCCAGCATTTT. It yields the protein CASSNPRVSNQPQHF.

This chain connects TRBV6-5 to TRBJ1-2; D is ambiguous. The germline CDR1 and CDR2 sequences are MNHEY and SVGAGI. V lost 0 bases and J lost 8, with 19 bases in between. The CDR3 is 16 amino acids. The CDR3 sequence is CASSYSFTVAEGGYTF. For the CDR3, the DNA is TGTGCCAGCAGTTACTCATTTACCGTAGCGGAGGGAGGCTACACCTTC.

This clone was observed a few times. The J gene is TRBJ2-3, the V gene TRBV6-1; 13 nucleotides match TRBD2. V lost 8 bases and J lost 5; bases outside the gene matches: 7. Germline V gene data show CDR1 as MNHNS and CDR2 as SASEGT. CDR3 length: 15 amino acids. The CDR3 DNA sequence: TGTGCCAGCGCCGTCACTAGCGGGGGGGGAGATACGCAGTATTTT. Amino acids: CASAVTSGGGDTQYF.

This clone was picked up one time. The genes are TRBV7-2 and TRBJ1-2; no firm D call. Germline CDR1 is SGHTA and CDR2 is FQGNSA. The CDR3 length is 15 residues. Trimming removed 5 bases at V and 0 bases at J, with 13 bases between. Written as DNA, the CDR3 is TGTGCCAGCAGCCCTCGAAGAGGATCTAACTATGGCTACACCTTC. Residues: CASSPRRGSNYGYTF.

This clone has just a few counts. The V call is TRBV5-4, the J call TRBJ2-7; unclear D gene. Germline-derived CDR1 and CDR2 are SGHNT and YYREEE (reference sequence). CDR3 size: 13 residues. V was pared by 4 bases and J by 3 bases, with 11 bases between. The CDR3 sequence is CASSLWTVYEQYF. The CDR3 region has the DNA TGTGCCAGCAGCCTCTGGACGGTCTACGAGCAGTACTTC.

The J gene is TRBJ1-1, the V gene TRBV7-8; TRBD1 matches 8 bases. Germline CDR1 SGHVS, CDR2 FQNEAQ. This CDR3 has 15 amino acids. With V trimmed by 1 base and J by 4 bases, 5 bases remained unmatched. The CDR3: CASSLVTGGFTEAFF. DNA of the CDR3: TGTGCCAGCAGCTTAGTAACAGGGGGTTTCACTGAAGCTTTCTTT.

The chain recombines TRBV27 with TRBJ1-5; no firm D call. Germline V gives CDR1 MNHEY, CDR2 SMNVEV (reference sequence). Deletions cut 3 bases from V and 2 bases from J, with 5 bases between. The CDR3 has 13 residues. The CDR3 sequence is CASSFKGNQPQHF. The DNA of the CDR3 is TGTGCCAGCAGTTTTAAGGGCAATCAGCCCCAGCATTTT.

This clone was detected only a few times. The genes are TRBV4-2 and TRBJ1-1, with a weak D call TRBD1 (6 bases). Trimming left V 3 bases short and J 1 base short, with 9 bases between. There are 14 residues in the CDR3. CDR1 LGHNA and CDR2 YNFKEQ come from the germline V gene. The DNA for the CDR3 is TGTGCCAGCAGCCACCCACAGGGGAACACTGAAGCTTTCTTT. Its translation: CASSHPQGNTEAFF.

In this sample, this clone turned up a few times. The CDR3 here is CASSRAGASGNTIYF. CDR3 nucleotides: TGTGCCAGCTCTAGGGCGGGGGCGTCTGGAAACACCATATATTTT. The rearrangement links TRBV6-5 to TRBJ1-3; TRBD1 is a possible D gene (6 bases). Germline-derived CDR1 and CDR2 are MNHEY and SVGAGI. With 8 bases removed from V and 1 base from J, the gap between germline ends came to 15 bases. The CDR3 consists of 15 residues.

The CDR3 loop is CASSQVGEAEKLFF. As DNA, the CDR3 is TGTGCCAGCAGCCAAGTCGGGGAGGCGGAAAAACTGTTTTTT. The J gene is TRBJ1-4, the V gene TRBV4-2; no firm D call. Per the germline V gene, CDR1 is LGHNA and CDR2 is YNFKEQ. V was cut by 1 base and J by 8 bases, with 11 bases left in between. The CDR3 is made up of 14 amino acids.

For the CDR3, the DNA is TGTGCCTGGAGTGTTGAGGGCCCAGATACGCAGTATTTT. It translates to CAWSVEGPDTQYF. J is TRBJ2-3 and V is TRBV30; D is perhaps TRBD2 (5 bases). The CDR3 consists of 13 residues. Per the germline V gene, CDR1 is GTSNPN and CDR2 is SVGIG (reference sequence). Trimming left V 0 bases short and J 4 bases short, with 8 bases between.

The chain recombines TRBV5-1 with TRBJ2-3; D might be TRBD2 (5 bases). The V and J ends lost 0 bases and 3 bases respectively, with 14 bases between them. Looked up from germline, CDR1 is SGHRS and CDR2 is YFSETQ. This CDR3 comprises 16 residues. The CDR3 DNA reads TGCGCCAGCAGCTTGGCCGACCTACCGGGAACAGATACGCAGTATTTT. This sequence encodes CASSLADLPGTDTQYF.

The genes are TRBV5-6 and TRBJ1-2; tentatively, D is TRBD1 (5 bases). V dropped 4 bases and J dropped 6 bases, with 16 bases sitting between them. Germline values: CDR1 SGHDT, CDR2 YYEEEE. The CDR3 consists of 14 residues. The CDR3 loop reads CASSPAGGEDGYTF. The DNA of the CDR3 is TGTGCCAGCAGCCCCGCAGGAGGGGAAGATGGCTACACCTTC.

V gene TRBV6-6 combines with J gene TRBJ1-1; TRBD1 aligns across 9 bases. The CDR3 covers 14 residues. V was clipped by 4 bases and J by 5 bases; unmatched bases: 5. Germline V gives CDR1 MNHNY, CDR2 SVGAGI (reference sequence). CDR3 sequence (DNA): TGTGCCAGCAGTTTAACGGGACAGGGTACTGAAGCTTTCTTT. Its protein product is CASSLTGQGTEAFF.

This clone has only one observation. The chain uses TRBV9 and TRBJ1-1; a weak D match, TRBD1 (6 bases). Trimming left V 1 base short and J 6 bases short, with 16 bases between. The germline V gene encodes CDR1 SGDLS and CDR2 YYNGEE. The CDR3 totals 15 residues. Here the CDR3 reads CASSVSGQRSSEAFF. The DNA of the CDR3 is TGTGCCAGCAGCGTATCGGGACAAAGGAGTTCTGAAGCTTTCTTT.

This clone was seen a few times. This chain joins TRBV5-6 and TRBJ2-5; weak D call: TRBD2 (5 bases). This CDR3 has 14 residues. The V and J ends lost 1 base and 5 bases respectively, with 12 bases between them. Germline assignment: CDR1 SGHDT and CDR2 YYEEEE. CDR3 residues: CASSLLRAVETQYF. The CDR3 DNA reads as TGTGCCAGCAGCTTGTTGCGGGCCGTGGAGACCCAGTACTTC.

The V gene is TRBV20-1, the J gene TRBJ1-1; 7 nucleotides line up with TRBD1. V lost 6 bases, J lost 7 bases, and 5 bases stayed unmatched. CDR1 and CDR2 (germline): DFQATT, SNEGSKA (reference sequence). The CDR3 has 11 amino acids. CDR3 in amino acids: CSADGTVEAFF. The CDR3 DNA reads TGCAGTGCAGACGGGACAGTTGAAGCTTTCTTT.

The chain carries TRBV19 and TRBJ1-6; 8 positions match TRBD1. The CDR3 is 15 amino acids. The trim removed 5 bases at V and 9 bases at J, leaving 9 bases unmatched. CDR1 is LNHDA, CDR2 SQIVND, per germline (reference sequence). The CDR3 bases are TGTGCCAGTAGTCCCCTACAGGGGGAAGGTTCACCCCTCCACTTT. It is translated as CASSPLQGEGSPLHF. Combining the CDR3 with reference TRBV19 and TRBJ1-6 gives the whole variable domain DGGITQSPKYLFRKEGQNVTLSCEQNLNHDAMYWYRQDPGQGLRLIYYSQIVNDFQKGDIAEGYSVSREKKESFPLTVTSAQKNPTAFYLCASSPLQGEGSPLHFGNGTRLTVT.

V is TRBV11-3 and J is TRBJ2-2, with D tentatively TRBD1 (6 bases). The germline V gene has CDR1 SGHNT and CDR2 YENEEA. This CDR3 has 13 residues. Trimming stripped 5 bases from V and 6 bases from J, with 10 bases between. CDR3 sequence (DNA): TGTGCCAGCAGCATCAACAGGGCCGGGGAGCTGTTTTTT. Protein product: CASSINRAGELFF.

Only one count was recorded for this clone. The chain employs TRBV5-1 and TRBJ1-1; D is undetermined. CDR1 is SGHRS and CDR2 is YFSETQ in the germline V gene. Trimming removed 3 bases from V and 7 bases from J, with 19 bases in between. This CDR3 is built from 15 residues. Here the CDR3 reads CASSYETWGRNEAFF. The CDR3 DNA follows: TGCGCCAGCAGCTACGAGACGTGGGGAAGGAATGAAGCTTTCTTT.

The chain joins TRBV7-9 to TRBJ1-1; D possibly corresponds to TRBD1 (6 bases). V was pared by 4 bases and J by 4 bases, with 10 bases between. CDR1 and CDR2 from the germline V gene are SEHNR and FQNEAQ (reference sequence). The CDR3 totals 13 residues. The CDR3 DNA sequence: TGTGCCAGCAGCTCCACAGGGCCCACTGAAGCTTTCTTT. Translated, it gives CASSSTGPTEAFF.

The V and J genes are TRBV4-2 and TRBJ2-7; D is perhaps TRBD1 (5 bases). V lost 4 bases to trimming and J lost 3 bases, with 16 bases between them. CDR1 is LGHNA and CDR2 is YNFKEQ in the germline V gene. The length of the CDR3 is 15 residues. The CDR3 is CASSPREGAGYEQYF. DNA of the CDR3: TGTGCCAGCAGCCCACGAGAAGGGGCAGGCTACGAGCAGTACTTC.

This sequence joins TRBV30 and TRBJ2-7; 11 bases agree with TRBD1. The CDR3 has 16 amino acids. Germline CDR1 is GTSNPN and CDR2 is SVGIG (reference sequence). Germline trimming cut 0 bases from V and 2 bases from J; bases unmatched to any gene: 6. The CDR3 here is CAWSVSKGQGAYEQYF. Here the CDR3 DNA reads TGTGCCTGGAGTGTATCAAAGGGACAGGGGGCCTACGAGCAGTACTTC. The entire variable domain, with the rest obtained from reference TRBV30 and TRBJ2-7, is as follows: SQTIHQWPATLVQPVGSPLSLECTVEGTSNPNLYWYRQAAGRGLQLLFYSVGIGQISSEVPQNLSASRPQDRQFILSSKKLLLSDSGFYLCAWSVSKGQGAYEQYFGPGTRLTVT.

As concerns this clone: One end of the junction fails to match germline, which may point to a read error. The chain carries TRBV7-7 and TRBJ2-5; 8 positions match TRBD1. This CDR3 comprises 14 residues. CDR1 is SSHAT and CDR2 is FNYEAQ in the germline V gene (reference sequence). This CDR3 is CASSQGAAQETQYF. In nucleotides, the CDR3 is TGTGCTAGCAGCCAGGGGGCAGCGCAAGAGACCCAGTACTTC.

The J gene is TRBJ2-7, the V gene TRBV5-6; TRBD1 agrees at 11 bases. After removal of 0 bases from V and 1 base from J, the junction contained 12 bases not matched to a gene. Germline-derived CDR1 and CDR2 are SGHDT and YYEEEE. CDR3 size: 19 residues. For the CDR3, the DNA is TGTGCCAGCAGCTTGGCACGGGAGGTGGGGACAGGGGGTTCCTACGAGCAGTACTTC. The encoded protein is CASSLAREVGTGGSYEQYF.

V gene TRBV6-1 combines with J gene TRBJ1-2, with D hard to call. This CDR3 has 11 amino acids. The germline gives CDR1 MNHNS, CDR2 SASEGT. Trimming pared 5 bases from V and 5 bases from J, leaving 6 bases between. This CDR3 reads CASSSEYGYTF. CDR3 coding DNA: TGTGCCAGCAGTTCGGAGTATGGCTACACCTTC.